Included here is one T cell receptor (beta chain) sequence, with context. The antigen remains undetermined. The sample originates from a study of cytomegalovirus exposure and HLA in healthy donors. Findings and caveats of the study: A missense DCLRE1C variant was associated with V- and J-gene trimming of TCR beta chains in a later analysis, and an independent cohort replicated the association.

The CDR3 covers 13 residues. Germline V lookup: CDR1 MNHNS, CDR2 SASEGT. V lost 6 bases and J 0 bases, leaving 6 bases between the germline ends. This PCR relied on a set of 60 Vbeta primers and 13 Jbeta primers. Assay: immunoSEQ multiplex PCR; the TCRdb copy retains only in-frame clones and omits some. Of fewer than 300,000 clones listed, 80% are singletons. The sample consisted of PBMCs. This receptor was taken from a girl aged 2 to 9 in good health and CMV-seronegative. The chain couples TRBV6-1 to TRBJ2-1; maybe TRBD2 (5 bases). The CDR3 sequence is CASRGASYNEQFF. The CDR3, as DNA: TGTGCCAGCAGGGGAGCCTCCTACAATGAGCAGTTCTTC.